The sequence of this TCR beta chain was determined in a study of post-analysis software for immune sequencing data. V shed 6 bases and J 6 bases; nucleotides not matched to a gene: 6. Germline CDR1 is MNHEY and CDR2 is SVGEGT. This CDR3 has 14 residues. Carried by the TCR beta cDNA libraries were unique molecular identifiers. TCRdb recomputed calls from the PCR reads with MiXCR, one row per CDR3 protein. The table has 600,000 to 700,000 distinct CDR3 sequences, roughly three fifths seen once; the top ten hold about 11%. Broader study findings: Higher frequency in patients than in controls was seen for several TRBV segments, with TRBV5-6, TRBV5-1 and TRBV20-1 among them. Normalized Chao1 diversity was significantly lower in multiple sclerosis patients than in controls.

As regards this clonotype: The antigen is not known.

The sample consisted of blood. The source is a girl between 2 and 10 years old with multiple sclerosis. The chain carries TRBV6-2 or TRBV6-3 and TRBJ2-3, with 10 bases fitting TRBD1. As DNA, the CDR3 is TGTGCCAGCAGCGGACAGGGGGAAACTGATACGCAGTATTTT. This sequence encodes CASSGQGETDTQYF.